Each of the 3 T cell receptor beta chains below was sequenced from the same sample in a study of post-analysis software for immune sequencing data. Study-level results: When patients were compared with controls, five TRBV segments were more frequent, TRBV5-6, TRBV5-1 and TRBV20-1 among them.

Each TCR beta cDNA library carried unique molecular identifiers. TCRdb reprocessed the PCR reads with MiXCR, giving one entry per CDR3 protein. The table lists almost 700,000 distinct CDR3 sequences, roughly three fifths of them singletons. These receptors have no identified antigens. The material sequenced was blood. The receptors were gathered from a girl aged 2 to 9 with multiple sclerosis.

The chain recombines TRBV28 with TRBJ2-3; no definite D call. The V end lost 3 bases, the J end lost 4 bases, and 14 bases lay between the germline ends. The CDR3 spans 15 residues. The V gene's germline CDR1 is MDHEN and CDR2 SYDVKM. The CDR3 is CASSLTPLGADTQYF. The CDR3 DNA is TGTGCCAGCAGTTTGACCCCTCTTGGAGCAGATACGCAGTATTTT.

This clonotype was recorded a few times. As DNA, the CDR3 is TGTGCCAGCAGTGGAGAGTTCAATTCACCCCTCCACTTT. Protein product: CASSGEFNSPLHF. The J gene is TRBJ1-6, the V gene TRBV6-4; unclear D gene. CDR3 length equals 13 residues. Germline lookup yields CDR1 MRHNA and CDR2 SNTAGT. Trimming removed 4 bases at V and 7 bases at J, with 8 bases between.

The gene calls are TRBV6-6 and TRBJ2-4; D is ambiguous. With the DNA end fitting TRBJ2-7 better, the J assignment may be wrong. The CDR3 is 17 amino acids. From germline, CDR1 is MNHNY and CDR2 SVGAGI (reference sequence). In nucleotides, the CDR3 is TGTGCCAGCAGTTACACCACGGGTGGGCGAGTAACCTACGAGCAGTACTTC. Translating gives CASSYTTGGRVTYEQYF.